The 23 T cell receptor beta chains presented below share a single source sample, sequenced in a study of CD8+ T cells in alopecia areata. RNA extraction and reverse transcription yielded cDNA as sequencing template. TCRdb's copy holds only in-frame clones and misses some; the assay was immunoSEQ multiplex PCR. The sample yields about 110,000 clones, about 83% seen once. The treatment here: oral pan-JAK inhibitor, 5-10 mg twice daily. Sequences were derived from CD8+ T cells sorted from blood, sampled at week 24, from a patient treated with tofacitinib. Receptors originate from a human donor with alopecia areata.

The chain recombines TRBV6-5 with TRBJ2-1; D is uncertain. The germline V gene has CDR1 MNHEY and CDR2 SVGAGI. The CDR3 is made up of 11 amino acids. Trimming removed 8 bases at V and 5 bases at J, with 7 bases between. The DNA of the CDR3 is TGTGCCAGCGCTCAAAACAATGAGCAGTTCTTC. Protein: CASAQNNEQFF.

This clone was counted a single time. This chain links TRBV29-1 with TRBJ2-3, with a possible D match to TRBD2 (6 bases). This CDR3 region has 11 residues. Germline CDR1 and CDR2: SQVTM and ANQGSEA. The ends were cut back, 7 bases at V and 9 bases at J, with 14 bases in the middle. The CDR3 sequence: CSARRRETQYF. The DNA of the CDR3 is TGCAGCGCTAGGAGGAGGGAGACGCAGTATTTT.

This clone was counted between two and nine times. The chain joins TRBV4-1 to TRBJ2-5; 9 bases are a match to TRBD2. This CDR3 contains 15 residues. Germline V gives CDR1 MGHRA, CDR2 YSYEKL. Losses at the gene ends were 4 bases for V and 5 bases for J; bases not matched to a gene: 8. CDR3 in amino acids: CASSRGATSGETQYF. CDR3 nucleotides: TGCGCCAGCAGCCGAGGGGCAACTAGCGGGGAGACCCAGTACTTC.

The V call is TRBV4-1, the J call TRBJ2-7; maybe TRBD1 (5 bases). The CDR3 is 13 amino acids. Germline assignment: CDR1 MGHRA and CDR2 YSYEKL. V was shortened by 0 bases and J by 5 bases, with 8 bases between the two germline ends. The CDR3 sequence: CASSQEEGDEQYF. The CDR3 nucleotides are TGCGCCAGCAGCCAAGAAGAAGGGGACGAGCAGTACTTC.

This sequence joins TRBV29-1 and TRBJ2-7; D possibly matches TRBD1 or TRBD2 (5 bases each). CDR3 size: 15 residues. V shed 4 bases and J shed 6 bases, with 22 bases lying between them. From germline, CDR1 is SQVTM and CDR2 ANQGSEA. CDR3 in amino acids: CSVARIRGSVCEQYF. CDR3 sequence (DNA): TGCAGCGTTGCGCGGATCCGGGGCTCGGTCTGCGAGCAGTACTTC.

The gene calls are TRBV7-9 and TRBJ1-2, with D possibly TRBD1 on 6 matching bases. Between the trimmed V and J ends, which lost 6 bases and 4 bases, there was a span of 18 bases. Germline CDR1 and CDR2: SEHNR and FQNEAQ (reference sequence). The CDR3 loop spans 15 amino acids. The CDR3, as DNA: TGTGCCAGCAGTCCGGGACATCTCCTTTCCTATGGCTACACCTTC. This gives the protein CASSPGHLLSYGYTF.

The chain combines TRBV9 with TRBJ2-4; 7 bases line up with TRBD1. V trimming: 3 bases; J trimming: 7 bases; junction bases outside the gene matches: 19. CDR3 length: 18 residues. CDR1 and CDR2 (germline): SGDLS, YYNGEE. In nucleotides, the CDR3 is TGTGCCAGCAGCGCTCGGGACAGTGATTTGGCCGGATTGAACATTCAGTACTTC. Protein: CASSARDSDLAGLNIQYF.

This chain connects TRBV5-1 to TRBJ2-1; tentative D call: TRBD1 (5 bases). There are 14 residues in the CDR3. Germline V gene sequence: CDR1 SGHRS, CDR2 YFSETQ. The V gene lost 2 bases and the J gene lost 3 bases, with 9 bases spanning the gap. In nucleotides, the CDR3 is TGCGCCAGCAGCTTAGGGGCCGTCTACAATGAGCAGTTCTTC. Protein sequence: CASSLGAVYNEQFF.

The chain carries TRBV15 and TRBJ2-1, with a tentative D call TRBD1 (6 bases). CDR3 size: 14 residues. V was cut by 4 bases and J by 4 bases, with 11 bases left in between. The germline V gene has CDR1 LNHNV and CDR2 YYDKDF (reference sequence). The CDR3, as DNA: TGTGCCACCAGCAAATACAGGGATTACAATGAGCAGTTCTTC. Its protein is CATSKYRDYNEQFF.

This CDR3 reads CASRLGTEAFF. CDR3 bases: TGTGCCAGCAGATTGGGCACTGAAGCTTTCTTT. The V gene is TRBV27, the J gene TRBJ1-1, with no clear D. The CDR3 covers 11 residues. The V gene lost 6 bases and the J gene lost 4 bases, with 6 bases spanning the gap. Germline CDR1 reads MNHEY; CDR2 reads SMNVEV (reference sequence).

The chain employs TRBV7-2 and TRBJ1-6, with a tentative D call TRBD1 (6 bases). This CDR3 is built from 16 residues. Trimming removed 6 bases from V and 8 bases from J, with 20 bases in between. Germline CDR1 is SGHTA and CDR2 is FQGNSA. CDR3 nucleotide sequence: TGTGCCAGCAGTTCCGGAGAGGGGGGGTATTATTCACCCCTCCACTTT. Encoded protein: CASSSGEGGYYSPLHF.

The chain uses TRBV2 and TRBJ2-7, with 10 bases that match TRBD2. This CDR3 is built from 14 residues. V lost 8 bases, J lost 0 bases, and 4 bases stayed unmatched. Germline V gives CDR1 SNHLY, CDR2 FYNNEI. CDR3 amino acids: CASEERGGSYEQYF. CDR3 in DNA: TGTGCCAGCGAGGAGCGGGGGGGCTCCTACGAGCAGTACTTC.

The V call is TRBV11-2, the J call TRBJ2-7; maybe TRBD2 (7 bases). Trimming pared 3 bases from V and 6 bases from J, leaving 12 bases between. CDR3 length: 13 residues. Germline assignment: CDR1 SGHAT and CDR2 FQNNGV. For the CDR3, the DNA is TGTGCCAGCAGCTTGGCGGGGGCGGGCGAGCAGTACTTC. This translates into CASSLAGAGEQYF.

This clone was seen once. V and J are TRBV19 and TRBJ2-2; possible D gene TRBD1, 6 bases. V dropped 2 bases and J dropped 6 bases, with 7 bases sitting between them. The CDR3 sequence is 13 residues long. Per germline, CDR1 LNHDA and CDR2 SQIVND (reference sequence). CDR3 bases: TGTGCCAGTAGTATATGGGGGCCCGGGGAGCTGTTTTTT. Amino acid sequence: CASSIWGPGELFF.

The chain recombines TRBV10-2 with TRBJ2-1, with 10 bases identical to TRBD2. The CDR3 totals 14 residues. Germline loops: CDR1 WSHSY, CDR2 SAAADI. V was pared by 2 bases and J by 6 bases, with 1 base of the junction left unmatched. For the CDR3, the DNA is TGCGCCAGCAGTGAGACTAGCGGGGCCAATGAGCAGTTCTTC. Encoded protein: CASSETSGANEQFF.

V and J are TRBV4-2 and TRBJ2-7; 12 nucleotides line up with TRBD1. The V segment lost 3 bases and the J segment 1 base; nucleotides outside the gene matches: 4. Germline CDR1 LGHNA, CDR2 YNFKEQ. The CDR3 runs to 16 residues. For the CDR3, the DNA is TGTGCCAGCAGCCAGGGACAGGGGGCTGGATCCTACGAGCAGTACTTC. Its protein product is CASSQGQGAGSYEQYF.

The rearrangement uses TRBV7-8 and TRBJ1-1; 9 nucleotides align to TRBD1. The junction had 5 bases not matched to a gene; V was cut back by 1 base and J by 5 bases. Germline assignment: CDR1 SGHVS and CDR2 FQNEAQ. This CDR3 comprises 15 residues. The chain's CDR3 is CASSLEGTGWTEAFF. CDR3 coding DNA: TGTGCCAGCAGCTTAGAAGGGACAGGGTGGACTGAAGCTTTCTTT.

This clone was detected only once. The chain recombines TRBV6-5 with TRBJ2-2; no clear D gene. CDR3 size: 13 residues. The germline V gene has CDR1 MNHEY and CDR2 SVGAGI. The ends were cut back, 6 bases at V and 3 bases at J, with 8 bases in the middle. The CDR3 DNA sequence: TGTGCCAGCAGACTGAGTGACACCGGGGAGCTGTTTTTT. Translation gives CASRLSDTGELFF.

The V call is TRBV5-6, the J call TRBJ2-1; 14 bases match TRBD2. Germline CDR1 and CDR2: SGHDT and YYEEEE. The CDR3 is 16 amino acids. J lost 3 bases, V lost 4 bases, and 3 bases had no gene match. The CDR3 coding sequence is TGTGCCAGCAGCCCCGGGACTAGCGGGGGCTACAATGAGCAGTTCTTC. This codes for CASSPGTSGGYNEQFF.

J is TRBJ1-1 and V is TRBV6-5; D unresolved. The germline gives CDR1 MNHEY, CDR2 SVGAGI. Trimming removed 0 bases from V and 5 bases from J, with 7 bases in between. The CDR3 covers 13 residues. CDR3: CASSYSGITEAFF. The CDR3 region has the DNA TGTGCCAGCAGTTACTCGGGGATAACTGAAGCTTTCTTT.

The table lists this clone with a count of one. The chain employs TRBV27 and TRBJ1-1; D uncertain. This CDR3 has 11 amino acids. V lost 4 bases to trimming and J lost 7 bases, with 7 bases between them. From germline, CDR1 is MNHEY and CDR2 SMNVEV (reference sequence). The CDR3 loop reads CASSSGNEAFF. The CDR3 coding sequence is TGTGCCAGCAGTTCGGGGAATGAAGCTTTCTTT.

This chain joins TRBV6-6 and TRBJ1-2; D is undetermined. The CDR3 covers 15 residues. Germline loops: CDR1 MNHNY, CDR2 SVGAGI (reference sequence). Between the trimmed V and J ends, which lost 6 bases and 4 bases, there was a span of 18 bases. In nucleotides, the CDR3 is TGTGCCAGCAGAAACCGGGCCCGACTTAGCTATGGCTACACCTTC. Its translation: CASRNRARLSYGYTF.

A few counts support this clone. CDR3 protein: CASSQGVEQAPDEQYF. The CDR3 coding sequence is TGTGCCAGCAGCCAAGGGGTAGAACAGGCCCCCGACGAGCAGTACTTC. This sequence joins TRBV4-2 and TRBJ2-7; possible D gene TRBD1, 5 bases. This CDR3 comprises 16 residues. Germline-derived CDR1 and CDR2 are LGHNA and YNFKEQ. The V and J ends lost 1 base and 5 bases respectively, with 18 bases between them.